This T cell receptor (beta chain) was retrieved from a study of long-term antiretroviral therapy in people with HIV. Details on this clone: No antigen is known for it.

The CDR3 covers 16 residues. The germline V gene encodes CDR1 SGDLS and CDR2 YYNGEE. The ends lost 0 bases at V and 2 bases at J; junction bases unmatched: 4. Overall study results and limits: Controls exceeded HIV repertoires in CDR3 length range.

Survey-level immunoSEQ v3.0 assays were run. This table comes from immunoSEQ multiplex PCR, and its TCRdb copy is limited to in-frame clones, with some not included. The sample includes about 16,000 clones, more than 70% of them seen just once. The gene calls are TRBV9 and TRBJ2-5, with TRBD2 matching 10 bases. The specimen comprised unsorted PBMCs, sampled 6.9 years after starting antiretroviral therapy. This clonotype was sampled from a man aged 45 to 65 with HIV. The CDR3 DNA reads TGTGCCAGCAGCGTAGTCGCTAGCGGGGGTCAAGAGACCCAGTACTTC. Its translation is CASSVVASGGQETQYF.